The 5 T cell receptor beta chains in this list originate from one sample, sequenced in a study of blood T cell repertoires in COVID-19. Sequenced by immunoSEQ multiplex PCR; TCRdb stores in-frame clones only, minus some. The data show over 70,000 clones, with around four fifths seen just once and around a tenth held by the top ten. Sequenced: peripheral blood. These receptors were obtained from a woman aged 80 or over with acute or convalescent COVID-19.

V gene TRBV5-6 combines with J gene TRBJ1-2; TRBD1 matches at 7 bases. CDR3 length: 12 amino acids. CDR1 and CDR2 (germline): SGHDT, YYEEEE. Germline trimming cut 0 bases from V and 7 bases from J; bases unmatched to any gene: 0. This chain's CDR3 is CASSLDRGGYTF. The DNA for the CDR3 is TGTGCCAGCAGCTTGGACAGGGGTGGCTACACCTTC.

The chain carries TRBV3-1 (or the pseudogene TRBV3-2) and TRBJ1-2, with D unresolved. Germline V gene lookup returns CDR1 LGHDT and CDR2 YNNKEL (reference sequence). The length of the CDR3 is 15 residues. V lost 4 bases and J 5 bases, leaving 17 bases between the germline ends. CDR3 nucleotides: TGTGCCAGCAGCCCCGAACATACTACCATTTATGGCTACACCTTC. It specifies CASSPEHTTIYGYTF.

V and J are TRBV9 and TRBJ2-3, with 15 bases fitting TRBD2. The CDR3 covers 15 residues. V shed 4 bases and J 4 bases; nucleotides not matched to a gene: 1. Germline CDR1 is SGDLS and CDR2 is YYNGEE. In DNA, the CDR3 is TGTGCCAGCAGCTGGACTAGCGGGGGGGCAGATACGCAGTATTTT. Translation: CASSWTSGGADTQYF.

This clone was found a few times. J is TRBJ2-3 and V is TRBV4-1, with 7 bases lining up with TRBD1. The CDR3 is 17 residues long. Germline CDR1 reads MGHRA; CDR2 reads YSYEKL. The ends lost 2 bases at V and 3 bases at J; junction bases unmatched: 11. CDR3 region: CASSQPGTAKQTDTQYF. The CDR3 nucleotides are TGCGCCAGCAGCCAACCCGGGACAGCTAAACAGACAGATACGCAGTATTTT.

This clone has ten or more counts. The genes are TRBV6-4 and TRBJ2-2; D is possibly TRBD1 (5 bases). The V and J ends lost 7 bases and 0 bases respectively, with 9 bases between them. This CDR3 has 14 residues. Germline V CDR1 and CDR2: MRHNA, SNTAGT. The CDR3 loop is CASKQDPNTGELFF. CDR3 coding DNA: TGTGCCAGCAAACAGGACCCGAACACCGGGGAGCTGTTTTTT.